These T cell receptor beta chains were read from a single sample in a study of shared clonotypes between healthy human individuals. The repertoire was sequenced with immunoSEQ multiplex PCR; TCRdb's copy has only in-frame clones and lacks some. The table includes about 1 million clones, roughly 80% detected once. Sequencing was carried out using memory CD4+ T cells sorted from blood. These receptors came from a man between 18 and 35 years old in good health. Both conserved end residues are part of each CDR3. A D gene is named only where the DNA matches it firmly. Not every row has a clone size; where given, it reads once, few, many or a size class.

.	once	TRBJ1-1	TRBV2	TGTGCCAGCCGCAGAGGGAGGGAGGGTGAAGCTTTCTTT	CASRRGREGEAFF
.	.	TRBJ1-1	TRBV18	TGTGCCAGCTCACCAAGAAGGGATTCGAACACTGAAGCTTTCTTT	CASSPRRDSNTEAFF
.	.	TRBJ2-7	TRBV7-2	TGTGCCAGCAGCTTAGGCGTCGACTTGGAGCAGTACTTC	CASSLGVDLEQYF
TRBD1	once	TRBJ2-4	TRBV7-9	TGTGCCAGCAGCTTAGGTGGACAGGGCATTCAGTACTTC	CASSLGGQGIQYF
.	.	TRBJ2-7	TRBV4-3	TGCGCCAGCAGCCAAGATCACGGGGCTAGTTTCGACGAGCAGTACTTC	CASSQDHGASFDEQYF
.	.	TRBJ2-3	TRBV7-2	TGTGCCAGCAGCTCTGACTACACAGATACGCAGTATTTT	CASSSDYTDTQYF
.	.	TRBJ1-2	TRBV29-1	TGCAGCGTCTGGGACCCGGAGGGCTACACCTTC	CSVWDPEGYTF
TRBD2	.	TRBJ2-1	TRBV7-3	TGTGCCAGCAGCATCTCCGGGACTACCTACAATGAGCAGTTCTTC	CASSISGTTYNEQFF
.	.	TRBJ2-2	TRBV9	TGTGCCAGCAGCGTAGGGGGCACCGGGGAGCTGTTTTTT	CASSVGGTGELFF
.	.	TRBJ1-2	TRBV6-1	TGTGCCAGCAGTGGGGGGGATACTAACTATGGCTACACCTTC	CASSGGDTNYGYTF
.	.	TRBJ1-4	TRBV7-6	TGTGCCAGCAGCTTAGCGTCGAGTGGAGGAAGGGAAAAACTGTTTTTT	CASSLASSGGREKLFF
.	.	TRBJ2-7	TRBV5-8	TGTGCCAGCAGCCGAAGGGCCGGGACTGGCTCCTACGAGCAGTACTTC	CASSRRAGTGSYEQYF
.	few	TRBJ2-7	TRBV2	TGTGCCAGCAGCCCCCGATCCGAGCAGTACTTC	CASSPRSEQYF
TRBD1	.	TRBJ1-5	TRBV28	TGTGCCAGCAGGGCGCCGGGACAGGGCAATCAGCCCCAGCATTTT	CASRAPGQGNQPQHF
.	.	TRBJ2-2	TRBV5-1	TGCGCCAGCAGCTTGCGCCAGGGCGACGGGGAGCTGTTTTTT	CASSLRQGDGELFF
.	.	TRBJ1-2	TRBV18	TGTGCCAGCTCACGTGGACAGACTAACAGTAACTATGGCTACACCTTC	CASSRGQTNSNYGYTF
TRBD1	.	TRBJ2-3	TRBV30	TGTGCCTGGAACCCGACAGGGGGCGGGGCAGATACGCAGTATTTT	CAWNPTGGGADTQYF
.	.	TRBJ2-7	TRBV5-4	TGTGCCAGCAGCTTGGCCGCGGGCCCCTACGAGCAGTACTTC	CASSLAAGPYEQYF
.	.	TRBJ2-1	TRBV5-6	TGTGCCAGCAGCTTGGGAGGTGAGCAGTTCTTC	CASSLGGEQFF
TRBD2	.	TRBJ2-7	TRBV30	TGTGCTGCTAGCGGGAGGGCTTCCTACGAGCAGTACTTC	CAASGRASYEQYF
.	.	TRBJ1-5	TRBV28	TGTGCCAGCAGTTTGGGCGGCAGTTTGAAGCCCCAGCATTTT	CASSLGGSLKPQHF